Each of the 5 T cell receptor beta chains below was sequenced from the same sample in a study of blood T cell repertoires in COVID-19 (dated by TCRdb to between 2020 and 2021). The library was produced with the immunoSEQ multiplex PCR assay. Here the immuneACCESS table is served through TCRdb, limited to in-frame sequences with V and J called. Missing clones are a known gap in these copies; in checked studies unresolved V genes cover under half, and the rest lacks a known reason. Counted in this sample were fewer than 600,000 clones; approximately 89% of them appeared once. Roughly 1% of the sample comes from the top ten. The source material was peripheral blood. These TCRs come from a man aged 18 to 29 with COVID-19, enrolled during active disease.

The chain is built from TRBV4-2 and TRBJ2-3; 8 bases are shared with TRBD2. The germline CDR1 and CDR2 sequences are LGHNA and YNFKEQ. The CDR3 extends over 16 amino acids. The ends lost 0 bases at V and 4 bases at J; junction bases unmatched: 6. The CDR3 region is CASSQEVRGGPDTQYF. CDR3 DNA: TGTGCCAGCAGCCAAGAAGTACGGGGGGGCCCAGATACGCAGTATTTT.

The V gene is TRBV27, the J gene TRBJ2-7, with 10 positions matching TRBD2. V lost 2 bases to trimming and J lost 4 bases; unmatched junction nucleotides: 5. This CDR3 is built from 15 residues. Germline assignment: CDR1 MNHEY and CDR2 SMNVEV (reference sequence). CDR3 amino acids: CASSLAASGSYEQYF. The DNA of the CDR3 is TGTGCCAGCAGTTTAGCCGCTAGCGGGAGTTACGAGCAGTACTTC.

This chain uses TRBV5-6 with TRBJ2-7, with 8 bases aligning to TRBD2. CDR1 is SGHDT, CDR2 YYEEEE, per germline. The CDR3 spans 12 residues. V trimming: 3 bases; J trimming: 11 bases; junction bases outside the gene matches: 7. The CDR3 loop reads CASSWGISGEYF. The CDR3 DNA reads as TGTGCCAGCAGCTGGGGGATTAGCGGGGAGTACTTC.

The chain combines TRBV3-1 (or the pseudogene TRBV3-2) with TRBJ2-3; TRBD2 aligns across 11 bases. J was trimmed by 2 bases and V by 4 bases; bases with no gene match: 11. Per the germline V gene, CDR1 is LGHDT and CDR2 is YNNKEL (reference sequence). The CDR3 sequence is 18 residues long. This CDR3 is CASSPLRLAGILTDTQYF. Here the CDR3 DNA reads TGTGCCAGCAGCCCGCTTCGACTAGCGGGAATCCTCACAGATACGCAGTATTTT.

The chain recombines TRBV27 with TRBJ1-5, with 9 bases identical to TRBD1. This CDR3 spans 13 amino acids. J was trimmed by 7 bases and V by 5 bases; bases with no gene match: 3. Germline-derived CDR1 and CDR2 are MNHEY and SMNVEV (reference sequence). CDR3 DNA: TGTGCCAGCAGTATGGACAGGGGACAGCCCCAGCATTTT. Protein: CASSMDRGQPQHF.